This T cell receptor (beta chain) derives from a study of molecular identifiers for immune sequencing clone quantification (dated by TCRdb to the late 2010s). About the full investigation: For a replicate experiment, RNA from roughly 21,000 or 96,000 naive CD8 T cells was divided into five aliquots, of which four were sequenced. This methods study used CD8 T cells to benchmark TCR RNA copy counting and molecular-identifier clustering-based TCR repertoire sequencing (MIDCIRS).

Library generation was performed with PCR. Instrument used: Illumina HiSeq 4000. Bulk TCR libraries were prepared as previously described, using TCR primers listed in Table S5. Total RNA was purified with the Qiagen AllPrep DNA/RNA kit. Reads from multiple sequencing runs of the same library were pooled before analysis. As for the original processing: Reads were retained only if an exact TCR constant sequence was present, and the retained reads were trimmed to 150 nt and grouped according to their 12-nt molecular barcodes. Within each barcode group, reads were sub-clustered at a 15% Levenshtein threshold, and quality-weighted consensus sequences were built per RNA molecule. Non-functional sequences were excluded, and lower-count sequences lying one edit away from another sequence were also excluded. Based on fitting two negative binomial distributions, any barcode sub-cluster with under 20% of the maximum read count was discarded. TCRdb trimmed public reads at Q25 via fastp, called clones via MiXCR and kept in-frame beta chains. Merged by CDR3 protein, the rows form single entries marked with the most common genes and DNA. Clone size and V and J calls follow TCRdb, not the original study. The sample contains 10,000 or so distinct CDR3 sequences, around 14% of them found a single time. Around 1.5% of the sample comes from the top ten.

The investigation overall reported the following: In CMV-specific effector cells, clones with more than 20 RNA copies accounted for over 98% of molecules, whereas in naive cells such clones accounted for under 1%. Identical TCR molecules sharing a barcode could cause highly expanded clone sizes to be underestimated. The naive libraries included spiked-in Jurkat TCR RNA (approximately ten copies' worth), and this RNA is not part of the donor repertoire. Without barcode sub-clustering, chimeric consensus sequences inflated TCR diversity; chimeras reached as high as 47%. Modeling gave about 3 recovered TCR RNA copies per cell versus 8 to 10 by digital PCR, implying approximately 30% capture efficiency. Even against a background of about 960,000 naive CD8 T cells, spiked-in Jurkat TCR RNA amounting to a single cell's worth was reported to be detectable.

Libraries of naive CD8 T cells were built from approximately 20,000 to 980,000 sorted cells, with 10%, 30% or 50% of the purified RNA used. On a BD FACSAria II, naive CD8 T cells were FACS-sorted as CD8+CD4-CCR7+CD45RA+ and collected into RLT Plus buffer. To test detection sensitivity, Jurkat RNA equivalent to more than eight TCR copies was spiked into samples of roughly 18,000-1,000,000 naive CD8 T cells. CD8 T cells were enriched with RosetteSep CD8+ T Cell Enrichment Cocktail and Ficoll-Paque, followed by ACK red cell lysis. Including cysteine and phenylalanine, the CDR3 has 15 amino acids. The entry retains the CDR3 DNA only, 45 bases that are in frame from base 1. V loses 3 bases at its end and J loses 4 bases; junction bases beyond the gene matches: 5. In the germline V gene (reference sequence), CDR1 corresponds to SGHKS and CDR2 to YYEKEE. This clonotype is deemed medium-sized (0.01 to 0.1%). There is no known antigen for this receptor. It has no much larger one-base neighbor in the sample; base qualities were not kept.

The sample comprised naive CD8+ T cells from blood, with Jurkat cell RNA spiked in. The intended sense of this specimen's cell subset or site label: FACS-sorted CD8+CD4-CCR7+CD45RA+ naive T cells. This receptor was taken from a human donor in good health. Some libraries in this study had Jurkat cell RNA spiked in. The chain uses TRBV5-5 and TRBJ2-3, and TRBD2 aligns with 10 junction nucleotides. The CDR3 is CASSSASGGADTQYF. The bases are TGTGCCAGCAGCTCCGCTAGCGGGGGTGCAGATACGCAGTATTTT.